This T cell receptor beta chain was documented in a study of cytomegalovirus exposure and HLA in healthy donors. This CDR3 has 19 residues. With 4 bases removed from V and 5 bases from J, the gap between germline ends came to 25 bases. The V gene's germline CDR1 is SGHRS and CDR2 YFSETQ. This PCR relied on a set of 60 Vbeta primers and 13 Jbeta primers. The protocol was immunoSEQ multiplex PCR, while the TCRdb copy is restricted to in-frame clones and leaves out a portion. The sample contains 70,000 to 95,000 clones, around 80% of which appear only once. What was sequenced was PBMCs. The chain joins TRBV5-1 to TRBJ2-6, with a tentative D call TRBD1 (5 bases). This receptor was taken from a male donor in good health and CMV-seronegative. The CDR3 reads CASSPNRSLALLRANVLTF. DNA of the CDR3: TGCGCCAGCAGCCCCAACAGGAGTTTGGCCCTTCTGAGGGCCAACGTCCTGACTTTC.